A single sample gave rise to the 9 T cell receptor beta chains below, sequenced in a study of blood T cell repertoires in COVID-19 (dated by TCRdb to between 2020 and 2021). The library was made by the immunoSEQ multiplex PCR assay. The table comes from immuneACCESS by way of TCRdb, which keeps in-frame sequences with V and J called. Part of the clones is missing from these tables; in studies checked, under half for an unresolved V gene and the rest for unknown reasons. The sample yields around 39,000 clones; about 86% were counted once. In total, the top ten clones hold more than 5% of the sample. Specimen: peripheral blood. These receptors originate from a man aged 35-49 years with active COVID-19.

This chain uses TRBV19 with TRBJ1-1; D is unresolved. With 6 bases removed from V and 3 bases from J, the gap between germline ends came to 17 bases. CDR3 length: 15 residues. CDR1 is LNHDA, CDR2 SQIVND, per germline (reference sequence). CDR3 protein: CASRPRSGADTEAFF. CDR3 in DNA: TGTGCCAGTAGACCGAGAAGCGGCGCGGACACTGAAGCTTTCTTT.

This chain joins TRBV27 and TRBJ1-2; D not certain. The germline V gene encodes CDR1 MNHEY and CDR2 SMNVEV (reference sequence). The CDR3 covers 11 residues. V lost 8 bases and J 4 bases, leaving 8 bases between the germline ends. The CDR3 reads CASLGVYGYTF. The CDR3 DNA is TGTGCCAGCTTGGGAGTCTATGGCTACACCTTC.

The V and J genes are TRBV6-6 and TRBJ1-1; perhaps TRBD1 as D (5 bases). CDR3 size: 15 residues. CDR1 is MNHNY, CDR2 SVGAGI, per germline (reference sequence). Trimming shortened V by 4 bases and J by 3 bases, and 15 bases separated the two germline ends. CDR3 DNA sequence: TGTGCCAGCAGTTCCCTTGGACAAGGGGACACTGAAGCTTTCTTT. Amino acids: CASSSLGQGDTEAFF.

J is TRBJ1-2 and V is TRBV6-5; 11 nucleotides line up with TRBD1. In germline, CDR1 is MNHEY, CDR2 SVGAGI. V gave up 2 bases and J gave up 6 bases; unmatched junction bases: 5. The CDR3 is made up of 15 amino acids. In nucleotides, the CDR3 is TGTGCCAGCAGTTACCGGACAGGGGGCAGGGATGGCTACACCTTC. Encoded protein: CASSYRTGGRDGYTF.

The chain has TRBV11-2 and TRBJ1-1; D perhaps matches TRBD1 (5 bases). CDR1 and CDR2 from the germline V gene are SGHAT and FQNNGV. The CDR3 covers 13 residues. V shed 7 bases and J shed 1 base, with 10 bases lying between them. This CDR3 is CASTPQGNTEAFF. Here the CDR3 DNA reads TGTGCCAGCACCCCCCAGGGGAACACTGAAGCTTTCTTT. The variable domain in full, with the rest retrieved from reference TRBV11-2 and TRBJ1-1, is EAGVAQSPRYKIIEKRQSVAFWCNPISGHATLYWYQQILGQGPKLLIQFQNNGVVDDSQLPKDRFSAERLKGVDSTLKIQPAKLEDSAVYLCASTPQGNTEAFFGQGTRLTVV.

The rearrangement joins TRBV10-3 to TRBJ2-7; 8 nucleotides line up with TRBD2. Losses at the gene ends were 9 bases for V and 5 bases for J; bases not matched to a gene: 15. The CDR3 is made up of 15 amino acids. CDR1 and CDR2 from the germline V gene are ENHRY and SYGVKD. The CDR3 nucleotides are TGTGCCATATCAAAAGGCGGGGGGCGGATGGACGAGCAGTACTTC. Translated: CAISKGGGRMDEQYF.

V is TRBV5-1 and J is TRBJ1-2, with 7 bases identical to TRBD1. The CDR3 loop spans 19 amino acids. CDR1 is SGHRS and CDR2 is YFSETQ in the germline V gene. With 0 bases clipped from V and 0 bases from J, the junction kept 14 bases outside the gene matches. The CDR3 protein is CASSLGTTGTAIPNYGYTF. CDR3 in DNA: TGCGCCAGCAGCTTGGGCACCACCGGGACAGCCATACCTAACTATGGCTACACCTTC.

The sample holds a few counts of this clone. The chain uses TRBV27 and TRBJ1-1, with D hard to call. CDR1 and CDR2 from the germline V gene are MNHEY and SMNVEV (reference sequence). V was trimmed by 2 bases and J by 1 base, leaving 5 bases between them. CDR3 length equals 13 residues. CDR3 sequence (DNA): TGTGCCAGCAGTTTAGGCGGGAACACTGAAGCTTTCTTT. As protein: CASSLGGNTEAFF.

V gene TRBV11-2 combines with J gene TRBJ2-6; 7 bases agree with TRBD1. From germline, CDR1 is SGHAT and CDR2 FQNNGV. The V gene end was trimmed by 0 bases and the J gene end by 0 bases; junction bases not matched to a gene: 5. CDR3 size: 18 residues. This CDR3 is CASSLDRGQPSGANVLTF. As DNA, the CDR3 is TGTGCCAGCAGCTTAGATAGGGGACAGCCCTCTGGGGCCAACGTCCTGACTTTC.